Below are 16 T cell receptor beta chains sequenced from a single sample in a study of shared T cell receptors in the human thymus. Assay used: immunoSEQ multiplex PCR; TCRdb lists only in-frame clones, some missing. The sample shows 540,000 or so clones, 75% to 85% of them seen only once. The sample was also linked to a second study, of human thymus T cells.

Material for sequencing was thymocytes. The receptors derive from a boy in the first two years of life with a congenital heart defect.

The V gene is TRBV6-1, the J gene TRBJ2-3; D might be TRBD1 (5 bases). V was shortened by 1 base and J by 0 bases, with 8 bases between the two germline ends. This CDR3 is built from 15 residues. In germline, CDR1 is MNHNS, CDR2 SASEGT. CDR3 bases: TGTGCCAGCAGTGAAGAGGGGCCAAGCACAGATACGCAGTATTTT. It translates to CASSEEGPSTDTQYF.

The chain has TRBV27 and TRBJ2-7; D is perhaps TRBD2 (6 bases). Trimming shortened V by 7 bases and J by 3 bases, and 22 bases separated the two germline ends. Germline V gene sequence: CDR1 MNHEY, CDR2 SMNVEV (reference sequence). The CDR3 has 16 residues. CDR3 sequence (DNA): TGTGCCAGCAACAAGGGCGGACCACCGGACTACTACGAGCAGTACTTC. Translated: CASNKGGPPDYYEQYF.

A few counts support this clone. The CDR3 nucleotides read TGTGCCTGGAGTGTACAGGTTCTGCGAGAGACCCAGTACTTC. Protein sequence: CAWSVQVLRETQYF. The chain recombines TRBV30 with TRBJ2-5; D perhaps matches TRBD1 (5 bases). V lost 0 bases and J lost 4, with 12 bases in between. This CDR3 spans 14 amino acids. CDR1 is GTSNPN, CDR2 SVGIG, per germline (reference sequence).

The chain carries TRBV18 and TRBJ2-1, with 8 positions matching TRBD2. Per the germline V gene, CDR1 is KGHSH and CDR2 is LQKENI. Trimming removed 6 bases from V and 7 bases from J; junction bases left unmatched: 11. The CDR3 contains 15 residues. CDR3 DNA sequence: TGTGCCAGCTCCCAGGGGCGGGGGGCGCAAAATGAGCAGTTCTTC. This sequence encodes CASSQGRGAQNEQFF.

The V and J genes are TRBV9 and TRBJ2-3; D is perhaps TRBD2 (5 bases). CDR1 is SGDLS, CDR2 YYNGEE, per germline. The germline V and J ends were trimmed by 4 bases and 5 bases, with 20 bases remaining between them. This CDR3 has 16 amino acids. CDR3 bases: TGTGCCAGCAGCCCTCGCCCCTGGGGAGACGGAGATACGCAGTATTTT. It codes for CASSPRPWGDGDTQYF. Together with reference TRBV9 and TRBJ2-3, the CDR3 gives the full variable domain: DSGVTQTPKHLITATGQRVTLRCSPRSGDLSVYWYQQSLDQGLQFLIQYYNGEERAKGNILERFSAQQFPDLHSELNLSSLELGDSALYFCASSPRPWGDGDTQYFGPGTRLTVL.

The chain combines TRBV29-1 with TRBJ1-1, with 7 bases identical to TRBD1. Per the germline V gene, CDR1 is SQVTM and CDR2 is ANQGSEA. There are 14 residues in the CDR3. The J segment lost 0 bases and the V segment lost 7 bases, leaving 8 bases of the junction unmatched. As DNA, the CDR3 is TGCAGCGCCCTAGCCGGGACAGTGAACACTGAAGCTTTCTTT. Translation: CSALAGTVNTEAFF.

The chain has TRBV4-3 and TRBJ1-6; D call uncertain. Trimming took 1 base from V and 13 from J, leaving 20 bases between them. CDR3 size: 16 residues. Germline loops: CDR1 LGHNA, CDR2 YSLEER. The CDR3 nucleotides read TGCGCCAGCAGCCAAGCCTACGGGGTGGCCCCAGAGCCCCTCCACTTT. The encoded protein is CASSQAYGVAPEPLHF.

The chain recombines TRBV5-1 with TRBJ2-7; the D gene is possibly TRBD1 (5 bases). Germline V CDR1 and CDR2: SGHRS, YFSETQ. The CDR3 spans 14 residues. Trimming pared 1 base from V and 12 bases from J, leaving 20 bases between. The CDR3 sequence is CASSLRQGKRVWYF. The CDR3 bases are TGCGCCAGCAGCTTGAGGCAGGGAAAAAGAGTTTGGTACTTC.

Here the CDR3 reads CASRGGQGVRSGSSTDTQYF. CDR3 coding DNA: TGTGCCAGCAGGGGGGGACAGGGGGTACGGAGTGGGTCTAGCACAGATACGCAGTATTTT. The genes are TRBV2 and TRBJ2-3; 11 nucleotides line up with TRBD1. Germline V gene sequence: CDR1 SNHLY, CDR2 FYNNEI. This CDR3 spans 20 amino acids. The trim removed 6 bases at V and 0 bases at J, leaving 17 bases unmatched.

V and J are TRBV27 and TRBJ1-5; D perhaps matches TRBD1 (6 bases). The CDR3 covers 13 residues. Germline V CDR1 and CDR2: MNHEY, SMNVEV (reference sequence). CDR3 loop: CATGRNSNQPQHF. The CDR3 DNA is TGTGCTACAGGGAGAAACAGCAATCAGCCCCAGCATTTT.

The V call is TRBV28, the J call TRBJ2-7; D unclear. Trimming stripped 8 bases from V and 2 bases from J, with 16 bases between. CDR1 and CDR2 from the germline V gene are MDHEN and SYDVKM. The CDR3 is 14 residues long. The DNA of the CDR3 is TGTGCCAGCTCCGCTGAACGGTCTCCCTACGAGCAGTACTTC. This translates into CASSAERSPYEQYF. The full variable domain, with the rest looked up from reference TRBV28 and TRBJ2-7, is DVKVTQSSRYLVKRTGEKVFLECVQDMDHENMFWYRQDPGLGLRLIYFSYDVKMKEKGDIPEGYSVSREKKERFSLILESASTNQTSMYLCASSAERSPYEQYFGPGTRLTVT.

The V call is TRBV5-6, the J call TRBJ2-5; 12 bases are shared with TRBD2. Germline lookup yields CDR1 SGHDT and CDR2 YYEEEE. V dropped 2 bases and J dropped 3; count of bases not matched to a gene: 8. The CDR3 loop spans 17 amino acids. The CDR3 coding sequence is TGTGCCAGCAGCTTCGATGGACTAGCGGGAATGGAAGAGACCCAGTACTTC. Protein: CASSFDGLAGMEETQYF.

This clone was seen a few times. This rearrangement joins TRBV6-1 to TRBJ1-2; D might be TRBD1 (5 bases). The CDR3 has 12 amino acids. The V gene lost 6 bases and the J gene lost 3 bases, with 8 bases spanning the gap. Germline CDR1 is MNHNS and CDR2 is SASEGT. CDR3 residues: CASRKGYYGYTF. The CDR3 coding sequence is TGTGCCAGCAGGAAGGGGTACTATGGCTACACCTTC.

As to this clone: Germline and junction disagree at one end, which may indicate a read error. Here the CDR3 DNA reads TGTGCTAGCAGCTACGAACAGGGAGATACGCAGTATTTT. The encoded protein is CASSYEQGDTQYF. This chain uses TRBV7-7 with TRBJ2-3; D is perhaps TRBD1 (6 bases). Germline CDR1 is SSHAT and CDR2 is FNYEAQ (reference sequence). The CDR3 has 13 residues.

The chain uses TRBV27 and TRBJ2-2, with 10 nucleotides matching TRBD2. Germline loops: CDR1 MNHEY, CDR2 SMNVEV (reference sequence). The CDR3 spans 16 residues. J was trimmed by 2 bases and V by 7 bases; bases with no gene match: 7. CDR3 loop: CASIGTSGANTGELFF. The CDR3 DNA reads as TGTGCCAGCATCGGAACTAGCGGGGCTAACACCGGGGAGCTGTTTTTT.

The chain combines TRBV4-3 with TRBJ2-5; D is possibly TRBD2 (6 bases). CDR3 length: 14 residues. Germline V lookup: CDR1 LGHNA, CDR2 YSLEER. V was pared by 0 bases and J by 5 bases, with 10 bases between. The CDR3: CASSQDSGWETQYF. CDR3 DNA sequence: TGCGCCAGCAGCCAAGATAGCGGTTGGGAGACCCAGTACTTC.